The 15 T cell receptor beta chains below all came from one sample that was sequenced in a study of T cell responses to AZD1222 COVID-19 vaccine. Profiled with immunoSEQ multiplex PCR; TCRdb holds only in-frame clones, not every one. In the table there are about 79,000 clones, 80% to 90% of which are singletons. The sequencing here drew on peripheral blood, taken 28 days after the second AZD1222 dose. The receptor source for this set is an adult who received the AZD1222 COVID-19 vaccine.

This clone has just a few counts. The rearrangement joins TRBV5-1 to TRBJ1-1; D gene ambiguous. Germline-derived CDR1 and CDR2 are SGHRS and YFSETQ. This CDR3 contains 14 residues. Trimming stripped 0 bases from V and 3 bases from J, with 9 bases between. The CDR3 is CASSLGTVDTEAFF. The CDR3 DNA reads TGCGCCAGCAGCTTGGGGACCGTGGACACTGAAGCTTTCTTT.

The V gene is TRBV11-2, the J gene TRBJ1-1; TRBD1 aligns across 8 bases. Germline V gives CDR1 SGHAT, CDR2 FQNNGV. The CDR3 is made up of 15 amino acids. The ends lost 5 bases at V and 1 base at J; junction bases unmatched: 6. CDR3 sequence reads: CASSPWTGRNTEAFF. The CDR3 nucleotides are TGTGCCAGCAGCCCTTGGACAGGGCGGAACACTGAAGCTTTCTTT.

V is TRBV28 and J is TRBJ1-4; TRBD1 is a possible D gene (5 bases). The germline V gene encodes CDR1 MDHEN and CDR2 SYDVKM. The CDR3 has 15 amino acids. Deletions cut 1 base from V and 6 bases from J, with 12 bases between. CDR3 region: CASSLLVGPDEKLFF. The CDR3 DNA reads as TGTGCCAGCAGTTTATTAGTGGGGCCCGATGAAAAACTGTTTTTT.

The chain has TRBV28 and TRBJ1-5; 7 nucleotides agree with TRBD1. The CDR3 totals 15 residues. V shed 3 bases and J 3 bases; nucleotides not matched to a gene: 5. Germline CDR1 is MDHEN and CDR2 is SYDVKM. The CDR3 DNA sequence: TGTGCCAGCAGTTTCATGACAGGGACCAATCAGCCCCAGCATTTT. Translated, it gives CASSFMTGTNQPQHF.

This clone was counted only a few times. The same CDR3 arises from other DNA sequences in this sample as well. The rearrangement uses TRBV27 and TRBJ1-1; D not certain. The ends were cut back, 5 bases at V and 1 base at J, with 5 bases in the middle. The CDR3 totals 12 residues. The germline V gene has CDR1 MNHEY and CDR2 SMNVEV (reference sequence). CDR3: CASSTANTEAFF. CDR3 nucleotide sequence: TGTGCCAGCAGTACAGCGAACACTGAAGCTTTCTTT.

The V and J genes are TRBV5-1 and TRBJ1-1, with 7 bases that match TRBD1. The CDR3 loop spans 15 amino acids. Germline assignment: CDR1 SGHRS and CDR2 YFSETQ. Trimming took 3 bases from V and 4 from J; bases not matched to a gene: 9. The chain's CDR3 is CASSSPTGLATEAFF. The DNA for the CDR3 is TGCGCCAGCAGCTCCCCGACAGGGTTGGCCACTGAAGCTTTCTTT.

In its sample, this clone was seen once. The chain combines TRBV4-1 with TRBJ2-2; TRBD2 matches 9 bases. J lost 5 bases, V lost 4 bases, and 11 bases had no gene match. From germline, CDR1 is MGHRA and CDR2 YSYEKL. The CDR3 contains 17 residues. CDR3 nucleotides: TGCGCCAGCAGCCGATTAGCGGGAGAGGTTCTAACCGGGGAGCTGTTTTTT. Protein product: CASSRLAGEVLTGELFF.

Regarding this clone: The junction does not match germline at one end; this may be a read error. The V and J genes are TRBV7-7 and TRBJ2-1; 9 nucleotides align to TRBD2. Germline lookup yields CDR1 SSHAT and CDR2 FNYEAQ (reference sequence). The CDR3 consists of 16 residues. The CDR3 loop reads CASSLPVLAGPNEQFF. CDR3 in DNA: TGTGCTAGCAGCTTACCAGTTCTAGCGGGACCCAATGAGCAGTTCTTC.

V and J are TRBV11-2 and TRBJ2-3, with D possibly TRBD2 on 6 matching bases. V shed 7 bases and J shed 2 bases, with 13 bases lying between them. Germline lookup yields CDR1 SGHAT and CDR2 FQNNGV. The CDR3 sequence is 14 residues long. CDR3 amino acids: CASNPGLNTDTQYF. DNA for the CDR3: TGTGCCAGCAACCCGGGACTTAACACAGATACGCAGTATTTT. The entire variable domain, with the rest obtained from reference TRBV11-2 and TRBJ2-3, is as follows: EAGVAQSPRYKIIEKRQSVAFWCNPISGHATLYWYQQILGQGPKLLIQFQNNGVVDDSQLPKDRFSAERLKGVDSTLKIQPAKLEDSAVYLCASNPGLNTDTQYFGPGTRLTVL.

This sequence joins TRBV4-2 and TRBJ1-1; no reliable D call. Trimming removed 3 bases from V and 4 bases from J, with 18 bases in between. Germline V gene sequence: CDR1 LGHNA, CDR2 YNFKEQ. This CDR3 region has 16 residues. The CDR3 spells CASSQALDGAGTEAFF. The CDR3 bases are TGTGCCAGCAGCCAGGCCCTCGATGGTGCAGGCACTGAAGCTTTCTTT.

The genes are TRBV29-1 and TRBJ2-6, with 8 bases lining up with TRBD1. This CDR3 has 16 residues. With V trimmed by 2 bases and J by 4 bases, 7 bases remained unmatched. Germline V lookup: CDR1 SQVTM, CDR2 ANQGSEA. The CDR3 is CSVEQGAFAGANVLTF. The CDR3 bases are TGCAGCGTTGAACAGGGGGCTTTTGCCGGGGCCAACGTCCTGACTTTC.

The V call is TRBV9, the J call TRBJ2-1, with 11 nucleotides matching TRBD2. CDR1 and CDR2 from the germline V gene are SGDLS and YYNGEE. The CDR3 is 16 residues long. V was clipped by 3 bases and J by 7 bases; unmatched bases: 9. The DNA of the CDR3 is TGTGCCAGCAGCGCCATTAGCGGGAGGGCCAAGAATGAGCAGTTCTTC. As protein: CASSAISGRAKNEQFF.

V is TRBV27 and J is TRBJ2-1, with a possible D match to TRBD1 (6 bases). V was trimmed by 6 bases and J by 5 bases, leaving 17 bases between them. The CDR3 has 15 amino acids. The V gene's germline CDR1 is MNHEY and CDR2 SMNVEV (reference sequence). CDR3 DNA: TGTGCCAGCAGACCGTTGAGGACAGATCACAATGAGCAGTTCTTC. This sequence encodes CASRPLRTDHNEQFF.

CDR3 nucleotide sequence: TGTGCCAGCAGCTTCCGGGTTCGGGAGACCCAGTACTTC. Amino acid sequence: CASSFRVRETQYF. The chain has TRBV7-2 and TRBJ2-5; no definite D call. The V and J ends lost 3 bases and 5 bases respectively, with 10 bases between them. CDR3 length: 13 residues. Germline values: CDR1 SGHTA, CDR2 FQGNSA.

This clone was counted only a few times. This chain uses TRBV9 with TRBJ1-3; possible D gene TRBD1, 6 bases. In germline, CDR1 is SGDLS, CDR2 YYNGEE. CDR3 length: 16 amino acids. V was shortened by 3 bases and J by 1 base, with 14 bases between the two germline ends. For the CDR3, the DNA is TGTGCCAGCAGCGCCATGGGGGGGCAGTCTGGAAACACCATATATTTT. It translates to CASSAMGGQSGNTIYF.